Below, 2 T cell receptor beta chains from the same sample are listed, as sequenced in a study of blood T cell repertoires in COVID-19. Here immunoSEQ multiplex PCR was the method, and the copy in TCRdb shows in-frame clones only, minus some. Among about 210,000 clones listed, about 85% were seen once. Sequenced sample: PBMCs or T cells enriched from blood (not recorded which). The receptors here all came from a woman between 35 and 50 years old in a cohort exposed to, infected with or recovered from COVID-19 (not recorded which).

The rearrangement links TRBV13 to TRBJ2-3, with 15 bases that match TRBD2. J was trimmed by 7 bases and V by 3 bases; bases with no gene match: 11. The CDR3 contains 18 residues. The germline V gene has CDR1 PRHDT and CDR2 FYEKMQ (reference sequence). The CDR3 is CASSFPSGLAGGANTQYF. For the CDR3, the DNA is TGTGCCAGCAGCTTCCCCTCAGGACTAGCGGGGGGGGCAAATACGCAGTATTTT.

V and J are TRBV19 and TRBJ2-5; 11 bases are shared with TRBD2. This CDR3 has 15 residues. The V segment lost 3 bases and the J segment 4 bases; nucleotides outside the gene matches: 4. Germline-derived CDR1 and CDR2 are LNHDA and SQIVND (reference sequence). Here the CDR3 reads CASSILLAGGETQYF. CDR3 DNA sequence: TGTGCCAGTAGTATCCTCCTAGCGGGAGGAGAGACCCAGTACTTC.